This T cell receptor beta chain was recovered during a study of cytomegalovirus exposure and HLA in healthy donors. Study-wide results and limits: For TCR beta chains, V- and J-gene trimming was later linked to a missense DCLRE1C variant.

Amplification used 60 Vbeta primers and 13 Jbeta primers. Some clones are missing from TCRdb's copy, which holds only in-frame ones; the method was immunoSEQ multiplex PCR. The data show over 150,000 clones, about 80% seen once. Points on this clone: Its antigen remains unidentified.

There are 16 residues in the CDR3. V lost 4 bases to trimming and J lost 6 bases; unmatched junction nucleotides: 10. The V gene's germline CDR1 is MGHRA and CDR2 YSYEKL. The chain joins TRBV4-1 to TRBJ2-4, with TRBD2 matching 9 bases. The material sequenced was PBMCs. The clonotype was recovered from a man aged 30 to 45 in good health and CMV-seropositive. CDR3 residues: CASSPLAGVESNIQYF. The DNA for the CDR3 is TGCGCCAGCAGCCCTTTAGCGGGAGTCGAATCAAACATTCAGTACTTC.